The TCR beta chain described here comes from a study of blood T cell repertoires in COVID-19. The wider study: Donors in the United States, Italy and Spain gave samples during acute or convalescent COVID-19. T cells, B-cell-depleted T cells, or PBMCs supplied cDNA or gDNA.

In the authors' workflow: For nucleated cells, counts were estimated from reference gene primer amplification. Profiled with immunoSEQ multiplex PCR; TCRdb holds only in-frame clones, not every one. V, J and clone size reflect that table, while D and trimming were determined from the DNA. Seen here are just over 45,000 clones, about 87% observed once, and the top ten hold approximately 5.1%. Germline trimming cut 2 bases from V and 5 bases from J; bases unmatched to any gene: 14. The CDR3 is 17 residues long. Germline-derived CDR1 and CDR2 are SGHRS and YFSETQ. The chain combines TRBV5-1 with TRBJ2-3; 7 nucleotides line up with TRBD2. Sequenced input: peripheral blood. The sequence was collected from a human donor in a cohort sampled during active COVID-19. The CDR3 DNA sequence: TGCGCCAGCAGCTTATTGAAGGGTCGGGAGGTGAAAGATACGCAGTATTTT. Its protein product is CASSLLKGREVKDTQYF.